The following is a T cell receptor (beta chain) sequence with its context. This sample stems from a study of identical twins. In TCRdb, the 5' RACE reads were re-called with MiXCR into one record per CDR3 protein. This table holds 400,000 to 550,000 distinct CDR3 sequences, more than 13% found once. V shed 6 bases and J shed 10 bases, with 19 bases lying between them. This CDR3 has 15 amino acids. Looked up from germline, CDR1 is MNHEY and CDR2 is SMNVEV (reference sequence). Separately, the same data were catalogued under a study of yellow fever vaccine responses in identical twins.

The chain combines TRBV27 with TRBJ1-6, with D maybe TRBD1 (6 bases). This clonotype was obtained from a young woman in good health. Source material: CD4+ T cells sorted from blood. The CDR3 nucleotides read TGTGCCAGCAGCCACCGCGAGGGGGGGCAATCACCCCTCCACTTT. Its protein product is CASSHREGGQSPLHF.